These 13 T cell receptor beta chains came from one sample sequenced in a study of blood T cell repertoires in COVID-19. Some clones are missing from TCRdb's copy, which holds only in-frame ones; the method was immunoSEQ multiplex PCR. This table holds some 280,000 clones, around 81% found once. The source material was peripheral blood. The origin of the receptors is a woman aged 50 to 65 with active or convalescent COVID-19.

This chain joins TRBV12-3 or TRBV12-4 and TRBJ1-3, with D possibly matching TRBD1 (5 bases). V was cut by 3 bases and J by 4 bases, with 7 bases left in between. CDR3 size: 13 residues. The CDR3 DNA reads as TGTGCCAGCAGTTTTGGGGCCGGAAACACCATATATTTT. Encoded protein: CASSFGAGNTIYF.

This rearrangement joins TRBV2 to TRBJ2-1; D is uncertain. Trimming removed 3 bases at V and 0 bases at J, with 9 bases between. There are 15 residues in the CDR3. CDR1 SNHLY and CDR2 FYNNEI come from the germline V gene. CDR3 in amino acids: CASSDFRSSYNEQFF. Here the CDR3 DNA reads TGTGCCAGCAGTGACTTTAGGAGCTCCTACAATGAGCAGTTCTTC.

The gene calls are TRBV6-1 and TRBJ1-3, with 7 bases lining up with TRBD1. Unmatched junction bases numbered 6, after V lost 3 bases and J lost 4 bases. Germline V gene sequence: CDR1 MNHNS, CDR2 SASEGT. CDR3 length: 15 residues. DNA of the CDR3: TGTGCCAGCAGTGAGGCGACAGGGTTCGGAAACACCATATATTTT. Its translation: CASSEATGFGNTIYF.

The chain is built from TRBV10-3 and TRBJ2-1; 10 bases fit TRBD2. The germline V gene has CDR1 ENHRY and CDR2 SYGVKD. The CDR3 covers 15 residues. J was trimmed by 7 bases and V by 6 bases; bases with no gene match: 9. CDR3 in amino acids: CAISLLAGTGNEQFF. The CDR3 DNA is TGTGCCATCAGCTTACTAGCGGGAACTGGAAATGAGCAGTTCTTC.

The V and J genes are TRBV28 and TRBJ1-4; possibly TRBD1 for D (5 bases). CDR1 is MDHEN and CDR2 is SYDVKM in the germline V gene. The V and J ends lost 6 bases and 8 bases respectively, with 16 bases between them. The CDR3 extends over 14 amino acids. The chain's CDR3 is CASSPQGLREKLFF. The CDR3 DNA is TGTGCCAGCAGCCCTCAGGGTCTGAGAGAAAAACTGTTTTTT.

The V gene is TRBV5-6, the J gene TRBJ1-1; a weak D match, TRBD1 (5 bases). CDR3 length: 17 residues. The germline CDR1 and CDR2 sequences are SGHDT and YYEEEE. V dropped 1 base and J dropped 0 bases, with 16 bases sitting between them. The CDR3 loop is CASSLWGIPGVNTEAFF. The DNA of the CDR3 is TGTGCCAGCAGCTTGTGGGGAATCCCGGGGGTGAACACTGAAGCTTTCTTT.

This clone was seen more than once but under ten times. The chain recombines TRBV6-6 with TRBJ1-1; 7 bases fit TRBD1. This CDR3 is 15 amino acids long. The germline CDR1 and CDR2 sequences are MNHNY and SVGAGI (reference sequence). J lost 4 bases, V lost 0 bases, and 5 bases had no gene match. CDR3 nucleotides: TGTGCCAGCAGTTACTCATCGACAGGGTTCACTGAAGCTTTCTTT. Protein sequence: CASSYSSTGFTEAFF.

This chain links TRBV11-2 with TRBJ1-2; no firm D call. Trimming stripped 1 base from V and 0 bases from J, with 6 bases between. Germline V CDR1 and CDR2: SGHAT, FQNNGV. The CDR3 sequence is 14 residues long. This CDR3 reads CASSLGLANYGYTF. In DNA, the CDR3 is TGTGCCAGCAGCTTAGGGCTAGCTAACTATGGCTACACCTTC.

V is TRBV4-1 and J is TRBJ2-1, with TRBD2 matching over 9 bases. This CDR3 comprises 18 residues. J gave up 5 bases and V 1 base, and 12 bases lay outside the gene matches. Germline CDR1 is MGHRA and CDR2 is YSYEKL. CDR3 region: CASSQGAARGRAHNEQFF. The CDR3 nucleotides read TGCGCCAGCAGCCAAGGTGCCGCCCGCGGGAGGGCCCACAATGAGCAGTTCTTC.

The J gene is TRBJ2-4, the V gene TRBV15; 7 bases map to TRBD2. Germline-derived CDR1 and CDR2 are LNHNV and YYDKDF (reference sequence). This CDR3 region has 15 residues. Trimming cost V 0 bases and J 6 bases; bases outside gene matches: 5. The CDR3 sequence is CATSRDKLAVNIQYF. In DNA form, the CDR3 reads TGTGCCACCAGCAGAGATAAGCTAGCGGTAAACATTCAGTACTTC.

The chain combines TRBV10-1 with TRBJ2-3; 14 nucleotides align to TRBD2. This CDR3 has 17 amino acids. Unmatched junction bases numbered 3, after V lost 3 bases and J lost 1 base. Germline V gene lookup returns CDR1 WNHNN and CDR2 SYGVQD (reference sequence). The CDR3 nucleotides read TGCGCCAGCAGTGAAGGGACTAGCGGGAGCGGCACAGATACGCAGTATTTT. Translation: CASSEGTSGSGTDTQYF.

This chain joins TRBV9 and TRBJ2-7, with TRBD2 matching over 11 bases. Germline V lookup: CDR1 SGDLS, CDR2 YYNGEE. The CDR3 sequence is 14 residues long. With 1 base clipped from V and 3 bases from J, the junction kept 0 bases outside the gene matches. CDR3 sequence reads: CASSVTSGGYEQYF. The CDR3 DNA reads TGTGCCAGCAGCGTAACTAGCGGGGGCTACGAGCAGTACTTC.

Only a few counts were recorded for this clone. The chain uses TRBV2 and TRBJ1-2; maybe TRBD1 (5 bases). Germline loops: CDR1 SNHLY, CDR2 FYNNEI. The CDR3 has 14 amino acids. Trimming shortened V by 1 base and J by 2 bases, and 8 bases separated the two germline ends. CDR3 sequence: CASSEEKGNYGYTF. The CDR3 DNA reads TGTGCCAGCAGTGAAGAAAAGGGGAACTATGGCTACACCTTC.